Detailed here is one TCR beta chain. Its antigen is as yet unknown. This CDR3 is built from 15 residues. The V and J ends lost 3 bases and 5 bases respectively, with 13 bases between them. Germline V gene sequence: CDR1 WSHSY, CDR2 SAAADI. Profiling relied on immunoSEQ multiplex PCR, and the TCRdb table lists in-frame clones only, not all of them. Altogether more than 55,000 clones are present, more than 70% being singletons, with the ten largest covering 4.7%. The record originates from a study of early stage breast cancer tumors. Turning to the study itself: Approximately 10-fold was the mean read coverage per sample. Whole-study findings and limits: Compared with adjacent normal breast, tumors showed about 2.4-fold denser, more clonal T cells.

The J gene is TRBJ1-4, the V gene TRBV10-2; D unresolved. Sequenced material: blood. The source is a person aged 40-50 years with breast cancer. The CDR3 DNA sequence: TGCGCCAGCAGTGACCTACAGAGACCGAATGAAAAACTGTTTTTT. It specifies CASSDLQRPNEKLFF.